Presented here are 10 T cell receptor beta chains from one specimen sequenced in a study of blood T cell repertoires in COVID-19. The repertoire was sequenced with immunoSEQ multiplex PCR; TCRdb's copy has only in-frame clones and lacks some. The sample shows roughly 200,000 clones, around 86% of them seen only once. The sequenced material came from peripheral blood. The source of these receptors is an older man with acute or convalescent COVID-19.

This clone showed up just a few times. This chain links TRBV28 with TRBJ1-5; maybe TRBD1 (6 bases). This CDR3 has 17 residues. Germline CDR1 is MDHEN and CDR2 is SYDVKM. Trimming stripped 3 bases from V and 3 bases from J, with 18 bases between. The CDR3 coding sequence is TGTGCCAGCAGTTTCCCTGATTGGGGGCTCCCCAATCAGCCCCAGCATTTT. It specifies CASSFPDWGLPNQPQHF.

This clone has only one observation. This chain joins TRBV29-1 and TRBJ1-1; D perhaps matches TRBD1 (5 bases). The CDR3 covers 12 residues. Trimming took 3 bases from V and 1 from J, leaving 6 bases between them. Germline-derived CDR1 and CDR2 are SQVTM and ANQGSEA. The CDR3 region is CSVDDRNTEAFF. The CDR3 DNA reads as TGCAGCGTTGACGACAGGAACACTGAAGCTTTCTTT.

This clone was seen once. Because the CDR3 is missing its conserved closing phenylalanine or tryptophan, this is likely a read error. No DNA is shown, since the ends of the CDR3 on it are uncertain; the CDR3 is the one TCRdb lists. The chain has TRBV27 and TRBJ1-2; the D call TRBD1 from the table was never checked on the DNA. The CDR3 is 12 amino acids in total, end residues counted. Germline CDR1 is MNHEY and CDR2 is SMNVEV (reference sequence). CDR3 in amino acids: CASSFSRTGGAR.

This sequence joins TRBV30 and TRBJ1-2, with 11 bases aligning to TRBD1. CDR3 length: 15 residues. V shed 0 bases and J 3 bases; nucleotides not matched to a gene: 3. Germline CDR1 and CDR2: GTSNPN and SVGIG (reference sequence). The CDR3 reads CAWSVGTGGDYGYTF. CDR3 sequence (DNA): TGTGCCTGGAGTGTCGGGACAGGGGGGGACTATGGCTACACCTTC.

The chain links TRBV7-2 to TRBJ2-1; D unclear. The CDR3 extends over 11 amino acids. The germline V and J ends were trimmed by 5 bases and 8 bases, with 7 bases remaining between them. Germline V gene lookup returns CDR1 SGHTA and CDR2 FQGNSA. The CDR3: CASSPHYEQFF. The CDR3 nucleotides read TGTGCCAGCAGCCCCCATTATGAGCAGTTCTTC.

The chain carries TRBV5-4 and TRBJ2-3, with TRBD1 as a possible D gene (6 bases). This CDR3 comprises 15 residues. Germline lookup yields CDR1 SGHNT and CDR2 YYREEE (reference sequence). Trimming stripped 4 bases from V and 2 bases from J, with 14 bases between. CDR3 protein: CASSPGTYYTDTQYF. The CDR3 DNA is TGTGCCAGCAGCCCCGGGACATATTACACAGATACGCAGTATTTT.

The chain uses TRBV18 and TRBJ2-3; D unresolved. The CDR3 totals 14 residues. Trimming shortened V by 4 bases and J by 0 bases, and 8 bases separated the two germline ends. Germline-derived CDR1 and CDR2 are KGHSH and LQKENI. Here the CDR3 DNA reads TGTGCCAGCTCACTCCAAACTAGCACAGATACGCAGTATTTT. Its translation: CASSLQTSTDTQYF.

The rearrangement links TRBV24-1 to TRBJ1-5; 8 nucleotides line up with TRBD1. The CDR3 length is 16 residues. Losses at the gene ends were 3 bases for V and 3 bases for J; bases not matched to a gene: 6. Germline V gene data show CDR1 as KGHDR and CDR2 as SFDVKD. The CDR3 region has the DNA TGTGCCACCAGTGATCGGACAGGGCCTATCAATCAGCCCCAGCATTTT. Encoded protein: CATSDRTGPINQPQHF.

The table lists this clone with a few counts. Here the CDR3 DNA reads TGTGCCATCAGGCCTGGACAGGAAGACGGCTACACCTTC. Encoded protein: CAIRPGQEDGYTF. The rearrangement uses TRBV10-3 and TRBJ1-2; TRBD1 aligns across 7 bases. Germline trimming cut 6 bases from V and 8 bases from J; bases unmatched to any gene: 9. Germline V gene lookup returns CDR1 ENHRY and CDR2 SYGVKD. The CDR3 spans 13 residues.

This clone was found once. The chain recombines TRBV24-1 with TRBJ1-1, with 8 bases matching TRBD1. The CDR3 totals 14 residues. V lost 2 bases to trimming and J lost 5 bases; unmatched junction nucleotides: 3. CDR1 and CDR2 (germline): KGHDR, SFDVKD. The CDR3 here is CATSDSGGHTEAFF. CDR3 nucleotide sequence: TGTGCCACCAGTGATTCAGGGGGCCATACTGAAGCTTTCTTT.